This note documents a single TCR beta chain sequence. As yet, its antigen is unknown. Germline CDR1 is KGHSH and CDR2 is LQKENI. The CDR3 has 14 residues. V lost 2 bases and J 2 bases, leaving 10 bases between the germline ends. This record belongs to a study of T cell responses to AZD1222 COVID-19 vaccine. Turning to the study itself: Doses given second, at about 4 or about 12 weeks, were pooled. Notes on the study in general: Along spike, vaccine-associated CD4 TCRs were found throughout, with dominance at 160-218 and 743-854. Donors were chiefly white British, with a greater number of females, and clonal diversity was perhaps underestimated.

Sequenced by immunoSEQ multiplex PCR; TCRdb stores in-frame clones only, minus some. The sample holds 180,000 or so clones, around 94% seen once. The chain combines TRBV18 with TRBJ2-7; D is perhaps TRBD1 (6 bases). The sample was peripheral blood, taken on day 0 of AZD1222 vaccination. The origin of this receptor is an adult in good health. The CDR3 reads CASSPDRQTYEQYF. CDR3 DNA sequence: TGTGCCAGCTCACCAGACAGGCAGACCTACGAGCAGTACTTC.